What follows is one T cell receptor (beta chain) and its context. Its specificity is not known. Trimming took 0 bases from V and 5 from J, leaving 8 bases between them. The V gene's germline CDR1 is WNHNN and CDR2 SYGVQD (reference sequence). The CDR3 length is 14 residues. This specimen belongs to a study of T cell responses to AZD1222 COVID-19 vaccine. The data were produced by immunoSEQ multiplex PCR, yet TCRdb's version contains in-frame clones alone and is incomplete. The sample has about 110,000 clones, roughly 85% seen once. Study observations and caveats: Donors were mostly white British, more females; clonal diversity possibly underestimated.

This chain connects TRBV10-1 to TRBJ2-1, with a tentative D call TRBD1 (5 bases). Sequences were derived from peripheral blood, sampled 28 days after the second AZD1222 dose. The receptor was derived from an adult who received the AZD1222 COVID-19 vaccine. CDR3 DNA: TGCGCCAGCAGTGAGTCGTCAGGGAACAATGAGCAGTTCTTC. It translates to CASSESSGNNEQFF.